One T cell receptor beta chain is described in this entry. Its antigen is unknown. Trimming removed 1 base at V and 1 base at J, with 11 bases between. Germline loops: CDR1 SGHRS, CDR2 YFSETQ. There are 16 residues in the CDR3. A quantitative 5'-RACE method, one with molecular barcodes, was used to make TCR beta libraries. In TCRdb, the 5' RACE reads were re-called with MiXCR into one record per CDR3 protein. The repertoire includes fewer than 750,000 distinct CDR3 sequences, around 19% of them detected once, and under 20% sits in the top ten. These data come from a study of CD8 T cells in ankylosing spondylitis. Findings and limits, study-wide: For ankylosing spondylitis blood, a TCR beta motif of seven to nine highly homologous variants appeared characteristic. Some of these motif variants have turned up before, in reports on reactive arthritis synovial fluid and blood. Disease-linked clones, CD8+, were relatively rare in peripheral blood. As reported, disease-linked clones showed significant enrichment in matched ankylosing spondylitis synovial fluid.

This chain uses TRBV5-1 with TRBJ2-2; perhaps TRBD1 as D (5 bases). The clonotype was recovered from a male donor with ankylosing spondylitis. The material sequenced was blood, either unsorted or a sorted T cell fraction (not recorded which). The CDR3 loop reads CASSLKAGWNTGELFF. CDR3 in DNA: TGCGCCAGCAGCTTGAAGGCAGGGTGGAACACCGGGGAGCTGTTTTTT. The whole variable domain, filled in from reference TRBV5-1 and TRBJ2-2, reads KAGVTQTPRYLIKTRGQQVTLSCSPISGHRSVSWYQQTPGQGLQFLFEYFSETQRNKGNFPGRFSGRQFSNSRSEMNVSTLELGDSALYLCASSLKAGWNTGELFFGEGSRLTVL.